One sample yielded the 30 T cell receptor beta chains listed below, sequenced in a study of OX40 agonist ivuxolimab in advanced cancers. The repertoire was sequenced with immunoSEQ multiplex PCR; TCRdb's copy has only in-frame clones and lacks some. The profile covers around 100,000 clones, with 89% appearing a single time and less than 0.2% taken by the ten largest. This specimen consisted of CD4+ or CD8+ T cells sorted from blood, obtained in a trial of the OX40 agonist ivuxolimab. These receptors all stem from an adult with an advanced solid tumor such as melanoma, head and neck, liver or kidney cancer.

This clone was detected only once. Here the CDR3 DNA reads TGTGCCTGGAGTGTATCGGGGGGGACTGAAGCTTTCTTT. Encoded protein: CAWSVSGGTEAFF. The chain combines TRBV30 with TRBJ1-1; the D gene is possibly TRBD1 (5 bases). The V end lost 0 bases, the J end lost 5 bases, and 10 bases lay between the germline ends. The CDR3 extends over 13 amino acids. Per germline, CDR1 GTSNPN and CDR2 SVGIG (reference sequence).

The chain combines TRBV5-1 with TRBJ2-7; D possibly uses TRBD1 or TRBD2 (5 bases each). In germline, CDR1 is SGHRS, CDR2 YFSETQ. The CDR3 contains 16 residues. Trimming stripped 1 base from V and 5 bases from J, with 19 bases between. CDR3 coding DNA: TGCGCCAGCAGCTTGACAGGAGCGGCACGCTCTCACGAGCAGTACTTC. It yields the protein CASSLTGAARSHEQYF.

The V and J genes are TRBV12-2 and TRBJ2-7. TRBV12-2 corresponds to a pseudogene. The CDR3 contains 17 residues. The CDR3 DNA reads TGTGCAAGTCGCTGCATACCCCCCACACTCCACTCCTACGAGCAGTACTTC. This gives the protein CASRCIPPTLHSYEQYF.

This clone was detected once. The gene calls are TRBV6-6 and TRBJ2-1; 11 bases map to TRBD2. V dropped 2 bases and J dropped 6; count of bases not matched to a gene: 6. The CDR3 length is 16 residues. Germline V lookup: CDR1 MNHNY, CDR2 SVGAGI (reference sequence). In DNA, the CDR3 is TGTGCCAGCAGTTACCGTAGCGGGAGGGGTGGCAATGAGCAGTTCTTC. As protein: CASSYRSGRGGNEQFF.

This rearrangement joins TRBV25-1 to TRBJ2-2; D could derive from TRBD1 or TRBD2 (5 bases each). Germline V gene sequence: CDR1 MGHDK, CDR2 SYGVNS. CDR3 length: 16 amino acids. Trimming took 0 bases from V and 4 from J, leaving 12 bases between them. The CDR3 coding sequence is TGTGCCAGCAGTGAATATAGAGGGGCGGTCACCGGGGAGCTGTTTTTT. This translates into CASSEYRGAVTGELFF.

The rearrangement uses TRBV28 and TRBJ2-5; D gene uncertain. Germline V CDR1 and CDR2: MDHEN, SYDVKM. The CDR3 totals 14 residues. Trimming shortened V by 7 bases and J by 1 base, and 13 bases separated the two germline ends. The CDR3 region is CASTEAAPQETQYF. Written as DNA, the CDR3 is TGTGCCAGCACCGAAGCCGCTCCCCAAGAGACCCAGTACTTC.

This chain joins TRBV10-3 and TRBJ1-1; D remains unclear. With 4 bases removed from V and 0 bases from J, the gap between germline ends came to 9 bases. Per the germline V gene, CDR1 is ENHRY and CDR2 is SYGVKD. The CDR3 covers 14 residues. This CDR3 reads CAISANPLNTEAFF. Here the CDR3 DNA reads TGTGCCATCAGTGCGAACCCGTTGAACACTGAAGCTTTCTTT.

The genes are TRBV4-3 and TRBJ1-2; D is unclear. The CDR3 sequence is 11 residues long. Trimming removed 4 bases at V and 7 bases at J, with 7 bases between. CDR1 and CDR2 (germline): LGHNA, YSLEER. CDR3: CASSLQGGYTF. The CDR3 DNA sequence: TGCGCCAGCAGCCTCCAAGGTGGCTACACCTTC.

The CDR3 nucleotides are TGTGCCAGCAGCAGGGGAGGACAGGGGGGAAGCTACGAGCAGTACTTC. Translation gives CASSRGGQGGSYEQYF. The V and J genes are TRBV7-6 and TRBJ2-7; TRBD1 aligns across 10 bases. In germline, CDR1 is SGHVS, CDR2 FNYEAQ. This CDR3 is 16 amino acids long. V shed 5 bases and J 3 bases; nucleotides not matched to a gene: 10.

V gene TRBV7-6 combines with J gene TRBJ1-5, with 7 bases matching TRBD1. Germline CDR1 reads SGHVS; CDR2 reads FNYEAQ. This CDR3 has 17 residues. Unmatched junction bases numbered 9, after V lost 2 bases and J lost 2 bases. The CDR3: CASSLQGGQLGNQPQHF. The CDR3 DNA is TGTGCCAGCAGCTTACAGGGGGGGCAACTTGGCAATCAGCCCCAGCATTTT.

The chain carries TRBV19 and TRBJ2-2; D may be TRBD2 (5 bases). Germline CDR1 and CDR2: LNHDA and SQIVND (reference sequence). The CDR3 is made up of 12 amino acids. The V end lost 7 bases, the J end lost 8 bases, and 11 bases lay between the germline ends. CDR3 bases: TGTGCCAGTACCATGAGGAGGGGGGAGCTGTTTTTT. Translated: CASTMRRGELFF.

The CDR3 sequence: CASSKSPPNTGELFF. The CDR3 nucleotides read TGTGCCAGCAGTAAGTCCCCTCCGAACACCGGGGAGCTGTTTTTT. The chain is built from TRBV2 and TRBJ2-2; D is unresolved. Deletions cut 5 bases from V and 0 bases from J, with 10 bases between. Per germline, CDR1 SNHLY and CDR2 FYNNEI. CDR3 length: 15 amino acids.

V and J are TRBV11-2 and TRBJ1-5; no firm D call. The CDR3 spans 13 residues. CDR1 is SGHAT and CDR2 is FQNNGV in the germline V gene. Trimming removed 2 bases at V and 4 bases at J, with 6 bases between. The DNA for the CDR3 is TGTGCCAGCAGCTTATGGGAGAATCAGCCCCAGCATTTT. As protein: CASSLWENQPQHF.

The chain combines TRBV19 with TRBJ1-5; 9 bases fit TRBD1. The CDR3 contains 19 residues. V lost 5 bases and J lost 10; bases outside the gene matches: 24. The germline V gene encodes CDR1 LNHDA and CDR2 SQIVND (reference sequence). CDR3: CASSARRSLGQGANRPQHF. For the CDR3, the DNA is TGTGCCAGTAGTGCCCGACGCTCGCTGGGACAGGGAGCGAATCGTCCCCAGCATTTT.

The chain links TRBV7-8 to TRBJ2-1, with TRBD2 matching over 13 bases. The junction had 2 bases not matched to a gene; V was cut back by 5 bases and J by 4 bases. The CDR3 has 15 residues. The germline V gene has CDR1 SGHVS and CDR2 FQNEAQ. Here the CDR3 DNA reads TGTGCCAGCAGCCCGACTAGCGGGAGGTACAATGAGCAGTTCTTC. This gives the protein CASSPTSGRYNEQFF.

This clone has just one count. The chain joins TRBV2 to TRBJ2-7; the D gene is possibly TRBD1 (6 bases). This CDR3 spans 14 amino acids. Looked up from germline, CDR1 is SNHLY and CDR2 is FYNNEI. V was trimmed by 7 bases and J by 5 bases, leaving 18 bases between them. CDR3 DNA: TGTGCCAGCACAGGGGTGGGTAGGGGCAACGAGCAGTACTTC. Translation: CASTGVGRGNEQYF. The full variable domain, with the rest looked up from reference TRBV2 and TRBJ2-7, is EPEVTQTPSHQVTQMGQEVILRCVPISNHLYFYWYRQILGQKVEFLVSFYNNEISEKSEIFDDQFSVERPDGSNFTLKIRSTKLEDSAMYFCASTGVGRGNEQYFGPGTRLTVT.

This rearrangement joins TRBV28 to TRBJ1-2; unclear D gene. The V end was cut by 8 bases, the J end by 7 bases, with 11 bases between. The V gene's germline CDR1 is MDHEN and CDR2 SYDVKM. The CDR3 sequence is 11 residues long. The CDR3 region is CASGREGGYTF. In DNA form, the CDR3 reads TGTGCCAGCGGTCGAGAGGGTGGCTACACCTTC.

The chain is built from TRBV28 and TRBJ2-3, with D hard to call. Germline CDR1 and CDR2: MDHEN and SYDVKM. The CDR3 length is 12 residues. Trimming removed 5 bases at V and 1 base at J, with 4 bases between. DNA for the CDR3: TGTGCCAGCAGTAGGGGCACAGATACGCAGTATTTT. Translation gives CASSRGTDTQYF. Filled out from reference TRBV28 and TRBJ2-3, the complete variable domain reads DVKVTQSSRYLVKRTGEKVFLECVQDMDHENMFWYRQDPGLGLRLIYFSYDVKMKEKGDIPEGYSVSREKKERFSLILESASTNQTSMYLCASSRGTDTQYFGPGTRLTVL.

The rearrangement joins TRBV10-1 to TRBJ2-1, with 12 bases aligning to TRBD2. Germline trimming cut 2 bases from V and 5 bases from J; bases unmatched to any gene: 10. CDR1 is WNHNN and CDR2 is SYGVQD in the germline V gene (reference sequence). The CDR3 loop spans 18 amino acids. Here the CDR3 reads CASSERASGRARNNEQFF. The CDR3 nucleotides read TGCGCCAGCAGTGAGAGGGCTAGCGGGAGGGCCCGGAACAATGAGCAGTTCTTC.

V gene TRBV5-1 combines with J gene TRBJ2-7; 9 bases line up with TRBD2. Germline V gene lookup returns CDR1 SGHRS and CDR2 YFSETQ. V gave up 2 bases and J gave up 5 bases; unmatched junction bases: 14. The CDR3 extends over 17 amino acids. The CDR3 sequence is CASSFMLAGTQGHEQYF. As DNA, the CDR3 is TGCGCCAGCAGCTTTATGCTAGCGGGGACCCAAGGCCACGAGCAGTACTTC.

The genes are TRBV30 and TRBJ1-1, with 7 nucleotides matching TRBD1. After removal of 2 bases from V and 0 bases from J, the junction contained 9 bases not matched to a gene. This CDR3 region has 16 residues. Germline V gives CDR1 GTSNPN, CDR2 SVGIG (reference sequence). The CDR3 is CAWSSWTGGMNTEAFF. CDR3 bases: TGTGCCTGGAGTTCCTGGACAGGAGGGATGAACACTGAAGCTTTCTTT.

The chain's CDR3 is CAWSRGTLGTGELFF. The CDR3 DNA reads as TGTGCCTGGAGTCGAGGGACCCTGGGAACCGGGGAGCTGTTTTTT. The chain recombines TRBV30 with TRBJ2-2, with D perhaps given as TRBD1 or TRBD2 (5 bases each). The V gene lost 2 bases and the J gene lost 5 bases, with 15 bases spanning the gap. The CDR3 spans 15 residues. Germline values: CDR1 GTSNPN, CDR2 SVGIG (reference sequence).

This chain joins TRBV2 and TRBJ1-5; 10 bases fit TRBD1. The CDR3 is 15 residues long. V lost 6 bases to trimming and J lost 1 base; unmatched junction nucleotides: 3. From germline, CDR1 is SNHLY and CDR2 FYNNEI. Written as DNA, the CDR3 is TGTGCCAGCAGGGGACAGGGGACAAGCAATCAGCCCCAGCATTTT. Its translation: CASRGQGTSNQPQHF.

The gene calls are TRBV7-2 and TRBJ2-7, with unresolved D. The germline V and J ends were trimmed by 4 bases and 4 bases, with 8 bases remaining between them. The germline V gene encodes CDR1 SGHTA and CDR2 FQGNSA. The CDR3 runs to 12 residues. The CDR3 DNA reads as TGTGCCAGCAGCTACTTAGGTTACGAGCAGTACTTC. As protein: CASSYLGYEQYF.

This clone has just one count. The CDR3, as DNA: TGTGCCAGCACCGGGACCCTCAGCAATGAGCAGTTCTTC. Its translation: CASTGTLSNEQFF. V usage is TRBV6-5 and J usage is TRBJ2-1; D may match TRBD1 or TRBD2 (5 bases each). Germline V CDR1 and CDR2: MNHEY, SVGAGI. Trimming took off 7 bases at V and 6 bases at J, with 13 bases between the two ends. The CDR3 totals 13 residues.

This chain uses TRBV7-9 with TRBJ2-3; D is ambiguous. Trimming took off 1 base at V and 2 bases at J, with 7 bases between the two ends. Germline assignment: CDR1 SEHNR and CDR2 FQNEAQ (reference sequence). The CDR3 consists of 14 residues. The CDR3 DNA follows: TGTGCCAGCAGCTTAGGAGGCATCACAGATACGCAGTATTTT. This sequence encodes CASSLGGITDTQYF.

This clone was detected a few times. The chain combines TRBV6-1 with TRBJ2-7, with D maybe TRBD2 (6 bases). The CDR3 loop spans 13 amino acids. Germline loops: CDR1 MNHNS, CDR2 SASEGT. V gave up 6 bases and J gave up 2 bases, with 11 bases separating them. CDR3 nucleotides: TGTGCCAGCAGGGGGGGATTCGCCTACGAGCAGTACTTC. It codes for CASRGGFAYEQYF.

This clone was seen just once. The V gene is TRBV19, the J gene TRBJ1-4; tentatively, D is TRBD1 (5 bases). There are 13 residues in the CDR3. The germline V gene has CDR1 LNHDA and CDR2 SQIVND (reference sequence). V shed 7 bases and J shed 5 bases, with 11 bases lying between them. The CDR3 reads CASIQGRNEKLFF. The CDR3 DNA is TGTGCCAGTATTCAGGGACGGAATGAAAAACTGTTTTTT.

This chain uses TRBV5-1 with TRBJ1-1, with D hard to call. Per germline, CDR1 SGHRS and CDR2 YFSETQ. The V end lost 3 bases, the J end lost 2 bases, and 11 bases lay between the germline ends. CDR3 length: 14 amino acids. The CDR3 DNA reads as TGCGCCAGCAGCTCCTGGACGGGTAACACTGAAGCTTTCTTT. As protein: CASSSWTGNTEAFF.

This CDR3 is CASSILLRLAGGYNEQFF. CDR3 bases: TGTGCCAGTAGTATCCTCCTCCGACTAGCGGGGGGTTACAATGAGCAGTTCTTC. The J gene is TRBJ2-1, the V gene TRBV19, with 13 bases matching TRBD2. This CDR3 contains 18 residues. The J segment lost 4 bases and the V segment lost 3 bases, leaving 9 bases of the junction unmatched. Germline V gene lookup returns CDR1 LNHDA and CDR2 SQIVND (reference sequence).